Listed below are T cell receptor beta chains from one sample, sequenced in a study of regulatory T cells in long-lasting Graves disease. Using its own MiXCR run on the multiplex PCR reads, TCRdb lists one record per CDR3 protein. Here the sample spans about 540,000 distinct CDR3 sequences, approximately 12% being singletons. These data also featured in a second study, about T cells in Graves' hyperthyroidism and ophthalmopathy.

The material sequenced was peripheral blood mononuclear cells (PBMCs), taken at new diagnosis, from a patient treated with antithyroid drugs. These receptors came from a man aged 25-40 years with Graves disease. Both conserved end residues are part of each CDR3. A D gene is named only where the DNA matches it firmly. Clone size, where shown, is once, few, many, or a class for clones that have expanded.

clone_size	d_call	v_call	j_call	cdr3_aa	cdr3_nt
many	-	TRBV12-3/TRBV12-4	TRBJ1-6	CASSSEGPGALHF	TGTGCCAGCAGCTCCGAGGGCCCGGGGGCCCTCCACTTT
few	-	TRBV20-1	TRBJ1-1	CSALWNTEAFF	TGCAGTGCTCTCTGGAACACTGAAGCTTTCTTT
-	-	TRBV5-5	TRBJ1-6	CASSLQESLNSPLHF	TGTGCCAGCAGCTTACAGGAATCCCTTAATTCACCCCTCCACTTT
-	-	TRBV6-1	TRBJ2-7	CASSGGSYAYEQYF	TGTGCCAGCAGCGGAGGGTCTTATGCCTACGAGCAGTACTTC
many	-	TRBV6-2/TRBV6-3	TRBJ2-7	CASSWDAGLSYEQYF	TGTGCCAGCAGTTGGGACGCAGGGCTCTCCTACGAGCAGTACTTC
many	-	TRBV27	TRBJ1-2	CASSLSTLGGYTF	TGTGCCAGCAGTTTATCCACCTTGGGGGGCTACACCTTC
many	-	TRBV12-3/TRBV12-4	TRBJ2-3	CASSLLPGTRSSDTQYF	TGTGCCAGCAGTTTACTCCCCGGGACAAGATCTTCCGATACGCAGTATTTT
many	TRBD1	TRBV10-3	TRBJ1-2	CAIRLGTDYGYTF	TGTGCCATCAGGCTCGGGACAGACTATGGCTACACCTTC
many	-	TRBV10-1	TRBJ2-3	CASSEGTHRDTQYF	TGCGCCAGCAGTGAAGGGACCCACCGGGATACGCAGTATTTT
many	-	TRBV19	TRBJ2-7	CASSTSPGSQQQYF	TGTGCCAGTAGTACATCCCCGGGTAGCCAACAGCAGTACTTC
many	-	TRBV2	TRBJ1-3	CASSSGQASGNTIYF	TGTGCCAGCAGCTCTGGTCAGGCCTCTGGAAACACCATATATTTT
-	-	TRBV6-2/TRBV6-3	TRBJ1-2	CASSYGRNNYDYTF	TGTGCCAGCAGTTACGGTAGAAATAACTATGACTACACCTTC
-	TRBD2	TRBV5-4	TRBJ2-7	CASTRLAGEYEQYF	TGTGCCAGCACCAGACTAGCGGGAGAGTACGAGCAGTACTTC
-	TRBD2	TRBV7-7	TRBJ2-5	CASSLLRGETQYF	TGTGCTAGCAGCTTATTGCGGGGGGAGACCCAGTACTTC
few	TRBD1	TRBV29-1	TRBJ1-1	CSGDRGPRTEAFF	TGCAGCGGGGACAGGGGGCCGAGGACTGAAGCTTTCTTT
many	TRBD1	TRBV7-9	TRBJ2-3	CASSLGQGESPDTQYF	TGTGCCAGCAGCTTGGGACAGGGGGAATCGCCAGATACGCAGTATTTT
-	TRBD1	TRBV4-2	TRBJ1-5	CASSQDPAGGANQPQHF	TGTGCCAGCAGCCAAGATCCCGCAGGGGGGGCTAATCAGCCCCAGCATTTT
-	-	TRBV5-5	TRBJ2-2	CASSPKSWYTGELFF	TGTGCCAGCAGCCCCAAATCTTGGTACACCGGGGAGCTGTTTTTT
many	TRBD1	TRBV6-5	TRBJ1-2	CASSFLTGENGYTF	TGTGCCAGCAGTTTTCTGACAGGGGAGAATGGCTACACCTTC
many	-	TRBV6-2/TRBV6-3	TRBJ2-1	CASSYSIGVTLNEQFF	TGTGCCAGCAGTTACTCGATTGGGGTTACCCTCAATGAGCAGTTCTTC
many	TRBD2	TRBV7-7	TRBJ2-2	CATTRGSGRGNTGELFF	TGTGCCACCACTCGGGGAAGCGGGAGAGGGAACACCGGGGAGCTGTTTTTT
-	-	TRBV3-1	TRBJ2-5	CASSQAGVEETQYF	TGTGCCAGCAGCCAAGCGGGGGTAGAGGAGACCCAGTACTTC
-	-	TRBV27	TRBJ1-1	CASSLSWQPGRENTEAFF	TGTGCCAGCAGTTTATCTTGGCAACCGGGGCGCGAGAACACTGAAGCTTTCTTT
many	-	TRBV27	TRBJ2-3	CASTYRGTGVTDTQYF	TGTGCCAGTACTTATCGGGGGACCGGGGTTACAGATACGCAGTATTTT
many	-	TRBV20-1	TRBJ2-7	CSAGPRQDGAYEQYF	TGCAGTGCTGGACCCCGACAGGACGGAGCCTACGAGCAGTACTTC
-	-	TRBV10-1	TRBJ2-5	CASSESLLSGETQYF	TGCGCCAGCAGTGAGTCACTTCTTAGCGGAGAGACCCAGTACTTC
few	TRBD2	TRBV3-1	TRBJ2-7	CASSQSLAGISYEQYF	TGTGCCAGCAGCCAGTCCCTAGCGGGAATCTCCTACGAGCAGTACTTC
many	-	TRBV5-1	TRBJ1-1	CASSLAWVNTEAFF	TGCGCCAGCAGCTTGGCCTGGGTGAACACTGAAGCTTTCTTT
many	-	TRBV5-1	TRBJ1-1	CASSFQGADTEAFF	TGCGCCAGCAGCTTTCAGGGCGCGGACACTGAAGCTTTCTTT
many	TRBD2	TRBV13	TRBJ2-7	CASSLGTSLLYEQYF	TGTGCCAGCAGCTTGGGGACTAGCCTCCTCTACGAGCAGTACTTC
many	TRBD1	TRBV10-3	TRBJ2-3	CAALDRGTLITDTQYF	TGTGCCGCTCTAGACAGGGGTACTTTAATCACAGATACGCAGTATTTT
many	TRBD2	TRBV5-1	TRBJ2-5	CASSLAGGETQYF	TGTGCCAGCAGCCTAGCGGGAGGAGAGACCCAGTACTTC
many	-	TRBV5-1	TRBJ2-3	CASSPGDFSTDTQYF	TGCGCCAGCAGCCCGGGGGACTTCAGCACAGATACGCAGTATTTT
many	-	TRBV3-1	TRBJ1-1	CASSPGLGSTEAFF	TGTGCCAGCAGCCCGGGCCTGGGAAGCACTGAAGCTTTCTTT
many	-	TRBV27	TRBJ1-1	CASSRLVRWNTEAFF	TGTGCCAGCAGCCGATTGGTACGATGGAACACTGAAGCTTTCTTT
many	-	TRBV18	TRBJ1-1	CASSIPRAGSRLDAFF	TGTGCCAGCTCAATACCCCGGGCAGGGTCCCGACTGGATGCTTTCTTT
many	-	TRBV12-3/TRBV12-4	TRBJ2-3	CASSPSPGRSTDTQYF	TGTGCCAGCAGTCCGAGCCCGGGAAGGAGCACAGATACGCAGTATTTT
few	-	TRBV15	TRBJ2-2	CATSIQVPQDTGELFF	TGTGCCACCAGCATTCAGGTACCCCAGGACACCGGGGAGCTGTTTTTT
many	-	TRBV29-1	TRBJ1-1	CSVNSMNTEAFF	TGCAGCGTTAACTCTATGAACACTGAAGCTTTCTTT
many	-	TRBV20-1	TRBJ2-4	CSARDPRDSENIQYF	TGCAGTGCTAGAGACCCGAGGGACTCAGAAAACATTCAGTACTTC
many	-	TRBV18	TRBJ2-3	CASSPAGASTDTQYF	TGTGCCAGCTCACCGGCGGGGGCGAGTACAGATACGCAGTATTTT
many	-	TRBV12-3/TRBV12-4	TRBJ1-1	CASSLGRTENTEAFF	TGTGCCAGCAGTTTAGGTAGGACAGAGAACACTGAAGCTTTCTTT
-	TRBD1	TRBV10-2	TRBJ1-3	CPLDRAGNTIYF	TGCCCTCTGGACAGGGCTGGAAACACCATATATTTT
-	-	TRBV7-2	TRBJ2-1	CASSFVQIYNEQFF	TGTGCCAGCAGCTTTGTACAGATATACAATGAGCAGTTCTTC
many	TRBD1	TRBV24-1	TRBJ2-7	CATSDWDSPLYEQYF	TGTGCCACCAGTGATTGGGACAGTCCCCTTTACGAGCAGTACTTC
-	TRBD1	TRBV20-1	TRBJ2-3	CSATKTGQGVTDTQYF	TGCAGTGCTACAAAGACAGGACAGGGTGTCACAGATACGCAGTATTTT
few	-	TRBV28	TRBJ1-3	CASSVPLGEGLDTIYF	TGTGCCAGCAGCGTTCCGCTGGGTGAGGGCTTGGACACCATATATTTT
once	-	TRBV12-3/TRBV12-4	TRBJ1-2	CASSFAVILNYGYTF	TGTGCCAGCAGTTTTGCAGTGATCCTTAACTATGGCTACACCTTC
many	-	TRBV2	TRBJ1-1	CASSETTNTEAFF	TGTGCCAGCAGTGAAACTACGAACACTGAAGCTTTCTTT
many	-	TRBV27	TRBJ2-2	CASSQYRDGELFF	TGTGCCAGCAGCCAATATCGAGACGGGGAGCTGTTTTTT
many	-	TRBV7-2	TRBJ2-7	CASSLYTTYEQYF	TGTGCCAGCAGCTTATACACGACCTACGAGCAGTACTTC
few	-	TRBV30	TRBJ1-3	CAWGVEGSGNTIYF	TGTGCCTGGGGGGTTGAGGGATCTGGAAACACCATATATTTT
-	TRBD2	TRBV10-3	TRBJ2-2	CAISESGGAGVIFYTGELFF	TGTGCCATCAGTGAGTCCGGAGGAGCGGGAGTAATTTTTTACACCGGGGAGCTGTTTTTT
-	-	TRBV9	TRBJ2-3	CASNRPGVDTQYF	TGTGCCAGCAACCGTCCGGGTGTAGATACGCAGTATTTT
few	TRBD2	TRBV29-1	TRBJ2-7	CSVLTSGGYEQYF	TGCAGCGTCCTAACTAGCGGGGGCTACGAGCAGTACTTC
many	TRBD1	TRBV7-2	TRBJ2-7	CASSGRQGSADYEQYF	TGTGCCAGCAGCGGACGACAGGGATCGGCTGACTACGAGCAGTACTTC
many	TRBD2	TRBV20-1	TRBJ2-7	CSANGLAGGYEQYF	TGCAGTGCTAACGGACTAGCGGGAGGGTACGAGCAGTACTTC
many	TRBD1	TRBV12-3/TRBV12-4	TRBJ1-3	CASSNPDRGNTIYF	TGTGCCAGCAGTAACCCGGACAGGGGAAACACCATATATTTT